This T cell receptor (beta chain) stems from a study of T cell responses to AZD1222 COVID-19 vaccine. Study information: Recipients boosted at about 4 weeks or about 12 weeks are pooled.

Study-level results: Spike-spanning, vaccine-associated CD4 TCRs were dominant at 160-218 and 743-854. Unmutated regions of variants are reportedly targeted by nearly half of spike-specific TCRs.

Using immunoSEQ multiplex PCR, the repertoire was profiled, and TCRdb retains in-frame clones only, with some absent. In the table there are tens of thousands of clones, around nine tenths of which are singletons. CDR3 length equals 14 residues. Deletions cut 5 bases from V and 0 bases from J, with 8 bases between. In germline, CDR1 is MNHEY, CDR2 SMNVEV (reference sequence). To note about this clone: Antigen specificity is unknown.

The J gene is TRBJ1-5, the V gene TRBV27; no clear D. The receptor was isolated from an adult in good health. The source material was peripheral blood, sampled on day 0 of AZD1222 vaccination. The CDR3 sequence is CASSDIISNQPQHF. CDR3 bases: TGTGCCAGCAGTGATATCATTAGCAATCAGCCCCAGCATTTT.